This TCR beta chain stems from a study of blood T cell repertoires in COVID-19. Study overall: The study drew acute and convalescent COVID-19 samples from the United States, Italy and Spain.

About this clone: One end of the junction fails to match germline, which may point to a read error. This CDR3 is also generated by other DNA sequences in the sample.

The repertoire was sequenced with immunoSEQ multiplex PCR; TCRdb's copy has only in-frame clones and lacks some. The sample consists of 200,000 to 250,000 clones, approximately 88% of them appearing once. The CDR3 totals 14 residues. Per germline, CDR1 SGHNT and CDR2 YENEEA. The receptor was derived from a woman in her twenties or thirties with COVID-19, enrolled during active disease. The rearrangement joins TRBV11-3 to TRBJ1-5, with 9 bases fitting TRBD1. Sequenced input: peripheral blood. CDR3 sequence (DNA): TGTGCTAGCAGCTTTGGACAGGGGAGCCAGCCCCAGCATTTT. It is translated as CASSFGQGSQPQHF.